This T cell receptor beta chain was sequenced in a study of cytomegalovirus exposure and HLA in healthy donors. The PCR had 60 Vbeta and 13 Jbeta primers. The protocol was immunoSEQ multiplex PCR, while the TCRdb copy is restricted to in-frame clones and leaves out a portion. The data hold 180,000 or so clones, with 62% observed a single time. The germline gives CDR1 SEHNR, CDR2 FQNEAQ (reference sequence). CDR3 size: 19 residues. V shed 1 base and J 8 bases; nucleotides not matched to a gene: 18. Study results and caveats: For most TCR beta V segments, an earlier analysis put the productive rate at about 87% or about 30% of the time. Reportedly, HLA-A and HLA-B alleles of most subjects were accurately predicted from TCR beta. A later analysis reportedly found fewer N-insertions in an Asian-associated ancestry cluster than the approximately 670-donor mean.

Worth noting for this clone: Its target is unknown.

Unrecorded immune exposures were likely, despite nominal health at sampling. The material sequenced was PBMCs. The clonotype originates from a man between 35 and 55 years old in good health and CMV-seronegative. The genes are TRBV7-9 and TRBJ2-3; 10 positions agree with TRBD1. The CDR3 reads CASSLVPGQGPTLLGTQYF. The CDR3, as DNA: TGTGCCAGCAGCTTAGTCCCGGGACAGGGGCCAACCTTGCTAGGTACGCAGTATTTT.